This T cell receptor (beta chain) appears in the sequencing data of a study of cytomegalovirus exposure and HLA in healthy donors. Points on this clone: Its antigen is unknown.

Study-level results: Researchers reported that a few CMV-associated chains were confirmed in vitro as CMV antigen-specific. Among immune exposure information, only CMV serostatus was available.

Germline-derived CDR1 and CDR2 are SGHRS and YFSETQ. Trimming took 5 bases from V and 4 from J; bases not matched to a gene: 4. The CDR3 spans 14 residues. Primers included in the PCR were 60 Vbeta and 13 Jbeta primers. Libraries were prepared by immunoSEQ multiplex PCR; TCRdb keeps only in-frame clonotypes and omits some of them. The sample records about 160,000 clones, roughly 63% being singletons. Sequencing input: PBMCs. This TCR came from a woman aged 55-75 years in good health and CMV-seropositive. The V and J genes are TRBV5-1 and TRBJ2-1, with 9 bases lining up with TRBD2. The CDR3 sequence: CASSSGRPYNEQFF. In DNA, the CDR3 is TGCGCCAGCAGTAGCGGGAGACCTTACAATGAGCAGTTCTTC.